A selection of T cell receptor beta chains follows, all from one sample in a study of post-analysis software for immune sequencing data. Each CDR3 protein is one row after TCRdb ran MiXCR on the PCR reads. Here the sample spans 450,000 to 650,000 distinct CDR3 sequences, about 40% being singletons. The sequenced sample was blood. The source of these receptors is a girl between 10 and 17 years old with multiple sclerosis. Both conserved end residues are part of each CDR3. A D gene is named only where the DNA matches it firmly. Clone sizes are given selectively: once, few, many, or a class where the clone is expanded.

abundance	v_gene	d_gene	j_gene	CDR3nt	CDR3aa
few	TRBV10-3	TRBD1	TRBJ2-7	TGTGCCATCAGTGAGTCCGGGGCAGGGGGCAACTACGAGCAGTACTTC	CAISESGAGGNYEQYF
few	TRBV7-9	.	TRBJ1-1	TGTGCCAGCAGCTTTGTCACGGCTGGGGCTTTCTTT	CASSFVTAGAFF
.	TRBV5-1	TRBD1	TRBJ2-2	TGCGCCAGCAGCGTGGGACAGGGCGCTCCCGGGGAGCTGTTTTTT	CASSVGQGAPGELFF
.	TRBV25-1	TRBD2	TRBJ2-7	TGTGCCAGCAGTGATAAGGCGGGGGACCACGAGCAGTACTTC	CASSDKAGDHEQYF
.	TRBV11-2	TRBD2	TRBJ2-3	TGTGCCAGCAGCTTAGGCCGACTAGCGGGGGGCACAGATACGCAGTATTTT	CASSLGRLAGGTDTQYF
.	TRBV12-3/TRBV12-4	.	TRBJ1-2	TGTGCCAGCAGTTTGGCCCCCGCTAACTATGGCTACACCTTC	CASSLAPANYGYTF
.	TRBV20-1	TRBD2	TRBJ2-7	TGCAGTGTGAATCCTAGCGGGAGGTACGAGCAGTACTTC	CSVNPSGRYEQYF
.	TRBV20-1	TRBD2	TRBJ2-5	TGCAGTGCTAGCTTAACGGGACTAGCGGAAGAGACCCAGTACTTC	CSASLTGLAEETQYF
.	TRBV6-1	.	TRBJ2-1	TGTGCCAGCAGTGAAGACAGCTTCTTTTACAATGAGCAGTTCTTC	CASSEDSFFYNEQFF
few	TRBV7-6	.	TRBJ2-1	TGTGCCAGCAGCCCAACAGGGAGGAGAATGATCAATGAGCAGTTCTTC	CASSPTGRRMINEQFF
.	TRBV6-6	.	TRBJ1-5	TGTGCCAGCAGGGACCGGGGGGCGCCGAGCAATCAGCCCCAGCATTTT	CASRDRGAPSNQPQHF
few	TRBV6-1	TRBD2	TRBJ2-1	TGTGCCAGCACCCGGGGGGGTAGCTACAATGAGCAGTTCTTC	CASTRGGSYNEQFF
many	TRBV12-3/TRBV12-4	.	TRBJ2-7	TGCGCCAGCAGCTTGTCGGACGAGCAGTACTTC	CASSLSDEQYF
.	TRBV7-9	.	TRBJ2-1	TGTGCCAGCCTGGGGGGGGCTTACAATGAGCAGTTCTTC	CASLGGAYNEQFF
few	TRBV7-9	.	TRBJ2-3	TGTGCCAGCAGCTTAGCGGAGGGGGGCAGCGATACGCAGTATTTT	CASSLAEGGSDTQYF